The next 26 T cell receptor beta chains were all read from a single sample in a study of shared clonotypes between healthy human individuals (dated by TCRdb to about 2020). The method behind the library was the immunoSEQ multiplex PCR assay. As stored in TCRdb, this immuneACCESS dataset retains in-frame rearrangements with V and J assigned. A fraction of the clones does not appear; measured against another copy, unresolved V genes explain less than half of the discrepancy, and the remainder lacks a known reason. The sample records fewer than 2.5 million clones, 80% to 95% of which are singletons. About 0.39% of the sample comes from the top ten. Sequenced sample: naive CD4+ T cells from PBMCs. The label giving this sample's cell subset or site can be read as: CD45RA+ positively selected. The receptor source for this set is a man between 18 and 29 years old in good health. Some clones in this sample may be carry-over from other donors' samples.

V usage is TRBV28 and J usage is TRBJ1-3; TRBD1 matches at 8 bases. V was pared by 5 bases and J by 4 bases, with 7 bases of the junction left unmatched. Germline-derived CDR1 and CDR2 are MDHEN and SYDVKM. The CDR3 is made up of 15 amino acids. The CDR3 nucleotides read TGTGCCAGCAGTCCTTGGCAGGGGGCCGGAAACACCATATATTTT. This encodes CASSPWQGAGNTIYF.

The chain employs TRBV18 and TRBJ2-2, with TRBD2 identical over 8 bases. There are 18 residues in the CDR3. Germline assignment: CDR1 KGHSH and CDR2 LQKENI. Germline trimming cut 1 base from V and 0 bases from J; bases unmatched to any gene: 7. CDR3 loop: CASSPLQTSEANTGELFF. The DNA for the CDR3 is TGTGCCAGCTCACCACTTCAGACTAGCGAGGCGAACACCGGGGAGCTGTTTTTT.

J is TRBJ1-2 and V is TRBV5-6; 7 bases match TRBD1. With 3 bases clipped from V and 2 bases from J, the junction kept 4 bases outside the gene matches. CDR1 and CDR2 from the germline V gene are SGHDT and YYEEEE. The CDR3 runs 14 residues. CDR3 region: CASSYRDSNYGYTF. As DNA, the CDR3 is TGTGCCAGCAGCTATCGGGACAGCAACTATGGCTACACCTTC.

The chain joins TRBV6-6 to TRBJ2-2, with TRBD2 matching over 8 bases. The V segment lost 2 bases and the J segment 4 bases; nucleotides outside the gene matches: 6. The CDR3 has 16 amino acids. Germline V gene data show CDR1 as MNHNY and CDR2 as SVGAGI (reference sequence). CDR3: CASSYEREGPTGELFF. CDR3 sequence (DNA): TGTGCCAGCAGTTACGAACGGGAGGGGCCCACCGGGGAGCTGTTTTTT.

The count of this clone is one. V is TRBV5-6 and J is TRBJ1-4; perhaps TRBD1 as D (5 bases). Trimming removed 1 base from V and 3 bases from J, with 10 bases in between. CDR1 SGHDT and CDR2 YYEEEE come from the germline V gene. CDR3 size: 15 residues. The CDR3 nucleotides are TGTGCCAGCAGCTTGAACGGGGCTGCTAATGAAAAACTGTTTTTT. It is translated as CASSLNGAANEKLFF.

The rearrangement joins TRBV5-1 to TRBJ2-3, with 10 bases identical to TRBD1. CDR1 and CDR2 from the germline V gene are SGHRS and YFSETQ. The CDR3 runs 18 residues. Trimming at V came to 5 bases and at J to 3 bases, leaving 15 bases not matched to a gene. CDR3 sequence (DNA): TGCGCCAGCAGTTCCTCCGGGACAGGGGATCGGCGTACAGATACGCAGTATTTT. It yields the protein CASSSSGTGDRRTDTQYF.

Comments on this clone: This specimen includes other DNA sequences encoding the same CDR3. The chain has TRBV7-3 and TRBJ2-1; possible D gene TRBD2, 6 bases. The length of the CDR3 is 14 residues. Looked up from germline, CDR1 is SGHTA and CDR2 is FQGTGA. V was shortened by 3 bases and J by 4 bases, with 10 bases between the two germline ends. The CDR3 protein is CASSLGGLYNEQFF. CDR3 nucleotide sequence: TGTGCCAGCAGCTTGGGGGGACTTTACAATGAGCAGTTCTTC.

The rearrangement uses TRBV5-1 and TRBJ2-7; D perhaps matches TRBD2 (5 bases). From germline, CDR1 is SGHRS and CDR2 YFSETQ. The V end was cut by 0 bases, the J end by 3 bases, with 16 bases between. This CDR3 has 16 residues. CDR3: CASSLAAEADYYEQYF. CDR3 DNA sequence: TGCGCCAGCAGCTTGGCCGCGGAGGCAGACTACTACGAGCAGTACTTC.

The chain joins TRBV2 to TRBJ1-2; 10 bases align to TRBD1. CDR3 length: 15 amino acids. Germline CDR1 is SNHLY and CDR2 is FYNNEI. After removal of 5 bases from V and 8 bases from J, the junction contained 11 bases not matched to a gene. CDR3 region: CASSTSRQGAWGYTF. DNA for the CDR3: TGTGCCAGCAGTACATCCCGACAGGGGGCCTGGGGCTACACCTTC.

This sequence joins TRBV4-2 and TRBJ1-6, with a tentative D call TRBD1 (5 bases). CDR3 length: 16 amino acids. Germline CDR1 reads LGHNA; CDR2 reads YNFKEQ. Trimming stripped 4 bases from V and 0 bases from J, with 10 bases between. The CDR3 region has the DNA TGTGCCAGCAGCCCGACAGTGAGCTCCTATAATTCACCCCTCCACTTT. This codes for CASSPTVSSYNSPLHF.

The rearrangement joins TRBV5-1 to TRBJ2-7, with D perhaps matching TRBD1 (5 bases). The V end was cut by 7 bases, the J end by 3 bases, with 20 bases between. The CDR3 is 15 amino acids. The germline gives CDR1 SGHRS, CDR2 YFSETQ. The CDR3 nucleotides read TGCGCCAGCCGCCTGCATTGGGCAGGGTACTACGAGCAGTACTTC. Its protein is CASRLHWAGYYEQYF.

This chain links TRBV30 with TRBJ1-4; D is unclear. V was trimmed by 1 base and J by 5 bases, leaving 8 bases between them. CDR3 length: 13 residues. Germline V gene data show CDR1 as GTSNPN and CDR2 as SVGIG (reference sequence). DNA of the CDR3: TGTGCCTGGAGTGACCCTCCGAATGAAAAACTGTTTTTT. Amino acids: CAWSDPPNEKLFF.

The chain links TRBV11-3 to TRBJ1-4; tentative D call: TRBD1 (5 bases). Germline assignment: CDR1 SGHNT and CDR2 YENEEA. The CDR3 covers 15 residues. Trimming stripped 5 bases from V and 3 bases from J, with 13 bases between. CDR3 nucleotides: TGTGCCAGCAGCCCGGGGGGGTCAGCTAATGAAAAACTGTTTTTT. Translation: CASSPGGSANEKLFF.

The J gene is TRBJ2-7, the V gene TRBV30; D is perhaps TRBD1 or TRBD2 (6 bases each). V lost 4 bases to trimming and J lost 3 bases, with 16 bases between them. The CDR3 has 14 residues. Germline values: CDR1 GTSNPN, CDR2 SVGIG (reference sequence). CDR3: CAWTPLGGFYEQYF. The CDR3 DNA sequence: TGTGCCTGGACCCCACTCGGGGGCTTCTACGAGCAGTACTTC.

The genes are TRBV7-7 and TRBJ2-2; D is uncertain. V was shortened by 1 base and J by 7 bases, with 13 bases between the two germline ends. The CDR3 totals 15 residues. Germline-derived CDR1 and CDR2 are SSHAT and FNYEAQ (reference sequence). The CDR3 bases are TGTGCCAGCAGCTTAGACAGTTTGTTCGGCGGGGAGCTGTTTTTT. Translation: CASSLDSLFGGELFF.

The rearrangement uses TRBV5-3 and TRBJ2-1, with D tentatively TRBD2 (5 bases). TRBV5-3 counts as an open reading frame of uncertain function. The V end was cut by 4 bases, the J end by 0 bases, with 11 bases between. CDR3 length: 15 residues. In DNA form, the CDR3 reads TGTGCCAGAAGCCCCCCGGGGAGCTCCTACAATGAGCAGTTCTTC. Its protein product is CARSPPGSSYNEQFF.

This chain joins TRBV28 and TRBJ2-3; 9 positions agree with TRBD2. The CDR3 has 17 amino acids. The germline CDR1 and CDR2 sequences are MDHEN and SYDVKM. V shed 4 bases and J 1 base; nucleotides not matched to a gene: 9. CDR3 in DNA: TGTGCCAGCAGTTCGCCTTCAGCGGGAGGACGCACAGATACGCAGTATTTT. Its translation: CASSSPSAGGRTDTQYF.

This clone came up once. The V call is TRBV7-9, the J call TRBJ2-7; TRBD1 is a possible D gene (6 bases). The ends were cut back, 7 bases at V and 4 bases at J, with 20 bases in the middle. This CDR3 is built from 15 residues. Per the germline V gene, CDR1 is SEHNR and CDR2 is FQNEAQ (reference sequence). The CDR3 spells CASTGRTARGYEQYF. CDR3 DNA: TGTGCCAGCACCGGAAGGACAGCCCGGGGATACGAGCAGTACTTC. Complete variable domain (other parts from reference TRBV7-9 and TRBJ2-7): DTGVSQNPRHKITKRGQNVTFRCDPISEHNRLYWYRQTLGQGPEFLTYFQNEAQLEKSRLLSDRFSAERPKGSFSTLEIQRTEQGDSAMYLCASTGRTARGYEQYFGPGTRLTVT.

This clone was counted a single time. DNA of the CDR3: TGTGCCAGCAGCCAAGGAGGGCAAGAGACCCAGTACTTC. It translates to CASSQGGQETQYF. The chain combines TRBV14 with TRBJ2-5, with TRBD2 as a possible D gene (5 bases). Germline V gene lookup returns CDR1 SGHDN and CDR2 FVKESK. V lost 1 base, J lost 2 bases, and 5 bases lay in between. This CDR3 is built from 13 residues. The full variable domain, completed using reference TRBV14 and TRBJ2-5, is EAGVTQFPSHSVIEKGQTVTLRCDPISGHDNLYWYRRVMGKEIKFLLHFVKESKQDESGMPNNRFLAERTGGTYSTLKVQPAELEDSGVYFCASSQGGQETQYFGPGTRLLVL.

The chain couples TRBV7-9 to TRBJ2-2; D ambiguous. Trimming took off 2 bases at V and 0 bases at J, with 4 bases between the two ends. The CDR3 consists of 14 residues. Germline CDR1 SEHNR, CDR2 FQNEAQ (reference sequence). The CDR3 DNA reads as TGTGCCAGCAGCTTAACCTCGAACACCGGGGAGCTGTTTTTT. This translates into CASSLTSNTGELFF.

This rearrangement joins TRBV28 to TRBJ1-1; 10 bases are a match to TRBD1. Germline V gene data show CDR1 as MDHEN and CDR2 as SYDVKM. V lost 2 bases and J lost 1; bases outside the gene matches: 10. The CDR3 has 18 amino acids. The CDR3 sequence is CASSLPTWDRGSNTEAFF. The CDR3 DNA follows: TGTGCCAGCAGTTTACCTACCTGGGACAGGGGCTCGAACACTGAAGCTTTCTTT.

J is TRBJ2-7 and V is TRBV13; D not certain. V lost 5 bases and J lost 3, with 11 bases in between. In germline, CDR1 is PRHDT, CDR2 FYEKMQ (reference sequence). The CDR3 extends over 13 amino acids. CDR3 coding DNA: TGTGCCAGCAGCCCAAATAGACTCTACGAGCAGTACTTC. As protein: CASSPNRLYEQYF.

This clone was found a few times. Written as DNA, the CDR3 is TGTGCCAGCAGTTACTCGACTGAAGCTTTCTTT. It is translated as CASSYSTEAFF. The rearrangement links TRBV6-6 to TRBJ1-1; D not resolved. The CDR3 totals 11 residues. Germline loops: CDR1 MNHNY, CDR2 SVGAGI (reference sequence). Trimming shortened V by 0 bases and J by 5 bases, and 1 base separated the two germline ends.

The chain joins TRBV6-5 to TRBJ1-2; 8 bases are shared with TRBD1. The CDR3 sequence is 13 residues long. The germline gives CDR1 MNHEY, CDR2 SVGAGI. The ends lost 3 bases at V and 9 bases at J; junction bases unmatched: 6. CDR3 residues: CASSYVQGARYTF. CDR3 bases: TGTGCCAGCAGTTATGTGCAGGGGGCTCGCTACACCTTC.

The rearrangement joins TRBV11-3 to TRBJ2-5; no clear D. This CDR3 comprises 14 residues. The germline gives CDR1 SGHNT, CDR2 YENEEA. V lost 1 base, J lost 0 bases, and 6 bases lay in between. CDR3 DNA sequence: TGTGCCAGCAGCTTAGCGGCAGACCAAGAGACCCAGTACTTC. Protein sequence: CASSLAADQETQYF.

This clone was recorded once. The J gene is TRBJ2-7, the V gene TRBV7-6; perhaps D is TRBD1 or TRBD2 (5 bases each). Per the germline V gene, CDR1 is SGHVS and CDR2 is FNYEAQ. The CDR3 loop spans 14 amino acids. Trimming took off 4 bases at V and 1 base at J, with 11 bases between the two ends. CDR3 nucleotide sequence: TGTGCCAGCAGCTGGGCAGGGAGTTCCTACGAGCAGTACTTC. Its protein is CASSWAGSSYEQYF.